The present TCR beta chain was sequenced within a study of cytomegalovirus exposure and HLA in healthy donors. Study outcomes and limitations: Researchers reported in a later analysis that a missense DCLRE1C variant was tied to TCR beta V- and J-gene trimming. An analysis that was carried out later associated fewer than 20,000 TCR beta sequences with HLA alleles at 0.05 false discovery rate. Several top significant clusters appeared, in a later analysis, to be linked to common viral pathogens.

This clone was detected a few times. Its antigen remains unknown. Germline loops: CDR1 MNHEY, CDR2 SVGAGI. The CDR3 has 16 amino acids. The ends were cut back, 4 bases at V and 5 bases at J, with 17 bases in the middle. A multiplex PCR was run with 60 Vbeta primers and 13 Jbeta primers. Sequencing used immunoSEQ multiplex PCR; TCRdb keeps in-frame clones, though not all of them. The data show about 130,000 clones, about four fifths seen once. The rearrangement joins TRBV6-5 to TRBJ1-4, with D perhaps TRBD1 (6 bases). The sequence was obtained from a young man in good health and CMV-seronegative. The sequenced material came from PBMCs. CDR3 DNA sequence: TGTGCCAGCAGTTCTTCCCCGACAGGAAAGAATGAAAAACTGTTTTTT. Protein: CASSSSPTGKNEKLFF.